This TCR beta chain was identified in a study of Ad26.COV2.S vaccination and SARS-CoV-2 variants. Study information: Donor participated within the Ad26.COV2.S arm of the COV1001 trial.

From germline, CDR1 is MGHRA and CDR2 YSYEKL. V lost 2 bases and J lost 0, with 17 bases in between. The CDR3 runs to 18 residues. In regard to this clone: Its matching antigen is unknown.

Treatment: roughly 19 received Ad26.COV2.S at low or high dose, single or two shots; several received placebo; per-sample allocation not given. Sample collection was performed on day 63 after the first vaccine or placebo injection. Generated by immunoSEQ multiplex PCR, the TCRdb table keeps only in-frame clones and is missing some. The table has under 400,000 clones, around 90% seen once. Findings of the study overall: Substantial post-vaccination breadth of spike-specific CD8+ and CD4+ T cell responses was reported. An underestimation of total T cell responses may have resulted from the TCR breadth and depth analyses.

The clonotype was recovered from a person between 18 and 65 years old who received the Ad26.COV2.S COVID-19 vaccine or a placebo. V and J are TRBV4-1 and TRBJ2-1; D may be TRBD1 or TRBD2 (5 bases each). This specimen was peripheral blood, taken in a trial of Ad26.COV2.S vaccine versus placebo. The CDR3 is CASSQPPGRGDSYNEQFF. The CDR3 bases are TGCGCCAGCAGCCAACCCCCGGGACGCGGAGACTCCTACAATGAGCAGTTCTTC.